What follows are 21 T cell receptor beta chains derived from one specimen sequenced in a study of Graves' ophthalmopathy and Graves' hyperthyroidism. RNA served as the template for amplifying TCR beta CDR3 regions. Second-round multiplex PCR came after first-round RT-PCR with HTBI primers. TCRdb reprocessed the multiplex PCR reads with MiXCR, giving one entry per CDR3 protein. The sample holds under 350,000 distinct CDR3 sequences; 17% are singletons and the top ten take 9% to 15%. Specimen: peripheral blood. The source of these receptors is an adult man with Graves' ophthalmopathy.

This clonotype was recorded many times. The rearrangement uses TRBV18 and TRBJ1-5; 8 nucleotides align to TRBD1. The CDR3 extends over 14 amino acids. Germline CDR1 KGHSH, CDR2 LQKENI. J lost 6 bases, V lost 3 bases, and 4 bases had no gene match. CDR3 sequence (DNA): TGTGCCAGCTCACCCGGACAGGGTAGTCAGCCCCAGCATTTT. Its protein product is CASSPGQGSQPQHF.

This clonotype was observed many times. The rearrangement joins TRBV25-1 to TRBJ2-7; D is uncertain. The CDR3 loop spans 13 amino acids. Trimming cost V 7 bases and J 2 bases, with 12 bases left between them. Germline V lookup: CDR1 MGHDK, CDR2 SYGVNS. The CDR3: CASISRGAYEQYF. The CDR3 DNA sequence: TGTGCCAGCATCAGCAGAGGAGCCTACGAGCAGTACTTC.

This clonotype came up many times. The V call is TRBV12-3 or TRBV12-4, the J call TRBJ2-2, with 12 positions matching TRBD1. The ends lost 7 bases at V and 7 bases at J; junction bases unmatched: 10. The CDR3 length is 16 residues. The chain's CDR3 is CASTKGTGGMHGELFF. CDR3 sequence (DNA): TGTGCCAGCACCAAAGGGACAGGGGGCATGCACGGGGAGCTGTTTTTT.

This clonotype was seen many times. The rearrangement links TRBV2 to TRBJ2-7, with 7 bases that match TRBD2. The CDR3 runs to 17 residues. Germline V gene sequence: CDR1 SNHLY, CDR2 FYNNEI. V was pared by 10 bases and J by 5 bases, with 23 bases of the junction left unmatched. This CDR3 reads CANSGLADSRHPDEQYF. The CDR3 bases are TGTGCCAACAGCGGGCTAGCGGACTCACGCCACCCGGACGAGCAGTACTTC.

This sequence joins TRBV15 and TRBJ1-5; 8 bases match TRBD1. This CDR3 is 15 amino acids long. Germline V gives CDR1 LNHNV, CDR2 YYDKDF (reference sequence). Germline trimming cut 0 bases from V and 5 bases from J; bases unmatched to any gene: 3. CDR3 nucleotides: TGTGCCACCAGCAGAGATGGACAGGGACATCAGCCCCAGCATTTT. It translates to CATSRDGQGHQPQHF.

A single count supports this clonotype. CDR3 DNA: TGTGCCAGCAGTTACCGGCCACCCCTCCACTTT. This gives the protein CASSYRPPLHF. V usage is TRBV6-5 and J usage is TRBJ1-6; the D is unclear. Deletions cut 2 bases from V and 11 bases from J, with 4 bases between. The CDR3 has 11 residues. CDR1 and CDR2 from the germline V gene are MNHEY and SVGAGI.

This clonotype turned up a few times. This chain joins TRBV6-1 and TRBJ1-5; TRBD1 aligns across 10 bases. Germline loops: CDR1 MNHNS, CDR2 SASEGT. Trimming cost V 8 bases and J 5 bases; bases outside gene matches: 3. This CDR3 contains 13 residues. The CDR3 spells CASQTGGDQPQHF. CDR3 in DNA: TGTGCCAGCCAGACAGGGGGCGATCAGCCCCAGCATTTT.

This clonotype has just a few counts. The CDR3 reads CAWSESGGPYEQYF. The CDR3 DNA reads TGTGCCTGGAGTGAGAGCGGGGGCCCCTACGAGCAGTACTTC. This rearrangement joins TRBV30 to TRBJ2-7; 8 bases map to TRBD2. Germline V gene lookup returns CDR1 GTSNPN and CDR2 SVGIG (reference sequence). Germline trimming cut 1 base from V and 2 bases from J; bases unmatched to any gene: 4. This CDR3 has 14 amino acids.

This clonotype came up many times. The CDR3 sequence: CASGYSRSYEQYF. The CDR3 DNA sequence: TGTGCCAGCGGCTATAGCAGAAGTTACGAGCAGTACTTC. This chain connects TRBV27 to TRBJ2-7; D is undetermined. Germline CDR1 and CDR2: MNHEY and SMNVEV (reference sequence). The CDR3 contains 13 residues. V shed 8 bases and J shed 4 bases, with 15 bases lying between them.

This clonotype has a single count. The chain uses TRBV6-1 and TRBJ1-2; TRBD1 matches 7 bases. Germline lookup yields CDR1 MNHNS and CDR2 SASEGT. This CDR3 has 15 amino acids. Unmatched junction bases numbered 18, after V lost 9 bases and J lost 8 bases. The CDR3 is CASSTGTAGRDGYTF. CDR3 in DNA: TGTGCCAGTAGTACCGGGACAGCTGGAAGAGACGGCTACACCTTC.

This clonotype was counted between two and nine times. At one end the junction does not follow the germline gene, possibly because of a read error. The chain has TRBV19 and TRBJ2-5; D perhaps matches TRBD2 (7 bases). The germline CDR1 and CDR2 sequences are LNHDA and SQIVND (reference sequence). The CDR3 spans 13 residues. This CDR3 is CASRRGPGETQCF. The CDR3 DNA reads as TGTGCCAGTAGGCGGGGGCCCGGGGAGACCCAGTGCTTC.

This clonotype was seen ten or more times. A read error may explain this, as a much larger clone is one base away. The genes are TRBV9 and TRBJ2-2, with a tentative D call TRBD1 (6 bases). Trimming stripped 2 bases from V and 3 bases from J, with 17 bases between. This CDR3 has 17 amino acids. CDR1 is SGDLS, CDR2 YYNGEE, per germline. CDR3 residues: CASSVETGIVDTGELFF. CDR3 bases: TGTGCCAGCAGCGTGGAGACAGGAATCGTTGACACCGGGGAGCTGTTTTTT.

This clonotype showed up many times. The chain couples TRBV12-3 or TRBV12-4 to TRBJ2-2; D is possibly TRBD2 (6 bases). This CDR3 has 18 residues. Trimming took off 6 bases at V and 5 bases at J, with 25 bases between the two ends. The CDR3 is CASSFAGSGTLRTGELFF. For the CDR3, the DNA is TGTGCCAGCAGCTTCGCGGGGTCGGGTACCCTGCGGACCGGGGAGCTGTTTTTT.

In this sample, this clonotype turned up many times. The rearrangement joins TRBV12-3 or TRBV12-4 to TRBJ1-3; TRBD1 agrees at 8 bases. J lost 5 bases, V lost 6 bases, and 6 bases had no gene match. CDR3 size: 14 residues. This CDR3 is CASSYRDRRNTIYF. Written as DNA, the CDR3 is TGTGCCAGCAGCTACCGGGACAGGAGAAACACCATATATTTT.

This clonotype was observed many times. J is TRBJ2-7 and V is TRBV6-1; the match to TRBD1 covers 8 bases. The CDR3 extends over 16 amino acids. J lost 4 bases, V lost 4 bases, and 12 bases had no gene match. The germline CDR1 and CDR2 sequences are MNHNS and SASEGT. DNA for the CDR3: TGTGCCAGCAGTGGGAAACGACAGGGGTTACAATACGAGCAGTACTTC. Its protein is CASSGKRQGLQYEQYF.

This clonotype has a count of ten or more. The chain recombines TRBV7-2 with TRBJ1-1, with no clear D. Germline lookup yields CDR1 SGHTA and CDR2 FQGNSA. CDR3 size: 15 residues. The V gene lost 1 base and the J gene lost 1 base, with 10 bases spanning the gap. CDR3: CASSLVLSTNTEAFF. CDR3 coding DNA: TGTGCCAGCAGCTTAGTTCTTAGTACGAACACTGAAGCTTTCTTT.

This chain joins TRBV6-1 and TRBJ2-5, with TRBD2 matching over 12 bases. J was trimmed by 5 bases and V by 8 bases; bases with no gene match: 6. Per the germline V gene, CDR1 is MNHNS and CDR2 is SASEGT. This CDR3 spans 14 amino acids. CDR3 sequence reads: CASLPSGGVETQYF. The CDR3 DNA reads TGTGCCAGCCTCCCTAGCGGGGGGGTTGAGACCCAGTACTTC.

This clonotype was counted only a few times. The chain is built from TRBV12-3 or TRBV12-4 and TRBJ1-2, with D perhaps TRBD1 (5 bases). Deletions cut 3 bases from V and 7 bases from J, with 18 bases between. The CDR3 runs to 15 residues. Written as DNA, the CDR3 is TGTGCCAGCAGTTTGGGACGCCGTTTTAGTTTTGGCTACACCTTC. Encoded protein: CASSLGRRFSFGYTF.

This clonotype was found many times. The chain carries TRBV5-1 and TRBJ2-5; 10 bases are a match to TRBD2. Trimming at V came to 0 bases and at J to 2 bases, leaving 7 bases not matched to a gene. The CDR3 extends over 17 amino acids. Germline assignment: CDR1 SGHRS and CDR2 YFSETQ. This chain's CDR3 is CASSLEPAGGIQETQYF. The CDR3 DNA reads TGCGCCAGCAGCTTGGAACCAGCGGGGGGGATACAAGAGACCCAGTACTTC. The variable domain in full, completed from reference TRBV5-1 and TRBJ2-5, reads KAGVTQTPRYLIKTRGQQVTLSCSPISGHRSVSWYQQTPGQGLQFLFEYFSETQRNKGNFPGRFSGRQFSNSRSEMNVSTLELGDSALYLCASSLEPAGGIQETQYFGPGTRLLVL.

This clonotype is a singleton in its sample. The chain couples TRBV7-2 to TRBJ2-2; 11 bases are a match to TRBD1. The CDR3 extends over 14 amino acids. V lost 8 bases to trimming and J lost 7 bases; unmatched junction nucleotides: 6. Germline V CDR1 and CDR2: SGHTA, FQGNSA. The CDR3 DNA is TGTGCCAGCGGACCGGGACAGGGGGTCGGGGAGCTGTTTTTT. Amino acids: CASGPGQGVGELFF. The full variable domain, with the rest looked up from reference TRBV7-2 and TRBJ2-2, is GAGVSQSPSNKVTEKGKDVELRCDPISGHTALYWYRQSLGQGLEFLIYFQGNSAPDKSGLPSDRFSAERTGGSVSTLTIQRTQQEDSAVYLCASGPGQGVGELFFGEGSRLTVL.

At least ten counts were recorded for this clonotype. The chain has TRBV28 and TRBJ2-7; 7 bases agree with TRBD1. V trimming: 10 bases; J trimming: 5 bases; junction bases outside the gene matches: 8. The length of the CDR3 is 12 residues. Germline V CDR1 and CDR2: MDHEN, SYDVKM. The CDR3 DNA is TGTGCCATCGCGACAGGGTTACACGAGCAGTACTTC. The encoded protein is CAIATGLHEQYF.